This T cell receptor beta chain emerged from a study of blood T cell repertoires in COVID-19. Participants reported their clinical history, and cohort assignment relied on those reports. This table comes from immunoSEQ multiplex PCR, and its TCRdb copy is limited to in-frame clones, with some not included. Of 150,000 to 200,000 clones listed, about nine tenths were seen once; the top ten hold more than 2%. V was clipped by 5 bases and J by 10 bases; unmatched bases: 11. Germline CDR1 is SGHTA and CDR2 is FQGTGA. CDR3 length: 15 residues. The chain recombines TRBV7-3 with TRBJ1-6; 7 bases are shared with TRBD1. This sequence was found in a woman between 25 and 40 years old who had recovered from COVID-19. Sequencing was carried out using PBMCs or T cells enriched from blood (not recorded which). DNA for the CDR3: TGTGCCAGCAGCGGGGGGACAGCCGATGGATCACCCCTCCACTTT. Translation: CASSGGTADGSPLHF.